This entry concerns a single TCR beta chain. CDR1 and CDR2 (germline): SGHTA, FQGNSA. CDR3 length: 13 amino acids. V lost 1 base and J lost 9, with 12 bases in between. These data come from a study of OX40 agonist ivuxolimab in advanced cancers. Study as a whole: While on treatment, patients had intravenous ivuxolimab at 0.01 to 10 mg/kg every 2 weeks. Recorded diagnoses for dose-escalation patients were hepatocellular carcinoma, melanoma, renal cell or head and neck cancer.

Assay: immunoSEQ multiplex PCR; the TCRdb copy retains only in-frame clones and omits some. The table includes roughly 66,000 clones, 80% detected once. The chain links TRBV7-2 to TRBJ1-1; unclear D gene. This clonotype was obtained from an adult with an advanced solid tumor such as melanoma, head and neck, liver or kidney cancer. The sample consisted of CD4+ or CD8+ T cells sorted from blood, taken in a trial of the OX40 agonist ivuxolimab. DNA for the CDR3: TGTGCCAGCAGCTTAGAAACGGACTCTAAAGCTTTCTTT. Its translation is CASSLETDSKAFF.